This T cell receptor (beta chain) was recorded in a study of shared clonotypes between healthy human individuals. This clone was seen a handful of times. Its antigen is unknown. Study-level results: Researchers found naive subsets generally carried larger estimated richness than memory subsets.

The ends were cut back, 9 bases at V and 0 bases at J, with 20 bases in the middle. This CDR3 comprises 17 residues. Germline-derived CDR1 and CDR2 are LNHDA and SQIVND (reference sequence). Sequencing was performed with immunoSEQ multiplex PCR; in TCRdb, only in-frame clones are kept and a portion is missing. Of about a million clones listed, approximately 80% are singletons. The TCR comes from a man in his late teens or twenties in good health. Some clones in this sample may be carry-over from other donors' samples. This chain connects TRBV19 to TRBJ1-4; D is perhaps TRBD1 (5 bases). The sample comprised memory CD4+ T cells from PBMCs. Subset denoted: CD45RA-negative fraction. In nucleotides, the CDR3 is TGTGCCAGCAACATCGGGCCTAAAGGGGCAACTAATGAAAAACTGTTTTTT. Translation gives CASNIGPKGATNEKLFF.